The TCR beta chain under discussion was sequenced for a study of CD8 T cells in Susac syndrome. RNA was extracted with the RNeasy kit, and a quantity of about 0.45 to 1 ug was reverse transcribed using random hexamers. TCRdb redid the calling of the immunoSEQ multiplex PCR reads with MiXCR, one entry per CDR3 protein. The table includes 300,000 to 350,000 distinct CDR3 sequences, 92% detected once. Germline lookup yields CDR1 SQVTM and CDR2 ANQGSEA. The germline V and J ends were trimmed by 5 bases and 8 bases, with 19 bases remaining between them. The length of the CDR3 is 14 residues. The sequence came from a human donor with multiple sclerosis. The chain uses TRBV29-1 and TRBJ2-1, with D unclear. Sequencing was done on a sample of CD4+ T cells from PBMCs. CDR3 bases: TGCAGCGTTCGGGTAAATAGGGATGGCGATGAGCAGTTCTTC. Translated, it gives CSVRVNRDGDEQFF.